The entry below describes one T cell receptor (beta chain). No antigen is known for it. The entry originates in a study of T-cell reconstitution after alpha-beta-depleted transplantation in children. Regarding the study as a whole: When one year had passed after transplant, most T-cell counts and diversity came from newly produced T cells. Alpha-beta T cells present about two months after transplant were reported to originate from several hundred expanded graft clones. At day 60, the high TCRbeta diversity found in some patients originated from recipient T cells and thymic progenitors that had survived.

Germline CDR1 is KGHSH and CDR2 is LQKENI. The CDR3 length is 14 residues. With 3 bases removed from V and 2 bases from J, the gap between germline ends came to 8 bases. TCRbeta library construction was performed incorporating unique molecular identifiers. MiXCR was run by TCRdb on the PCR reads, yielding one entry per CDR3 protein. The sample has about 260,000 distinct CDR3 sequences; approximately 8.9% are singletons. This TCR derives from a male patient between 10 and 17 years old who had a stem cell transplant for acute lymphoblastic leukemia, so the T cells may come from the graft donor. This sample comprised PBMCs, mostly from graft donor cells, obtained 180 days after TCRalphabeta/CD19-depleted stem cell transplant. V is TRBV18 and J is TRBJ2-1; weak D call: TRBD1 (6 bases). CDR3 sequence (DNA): TGTGCCAGCTCACCTACAGGGACCTACAATGAGCAGTTCTTC. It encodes CASSPTGTYNEQFF.